This T cell receptor (beta chain) was found in a study of cytomegalovirus exposure and HLA in healthy donors. PCR involved 60 Vbeta and 13 Jbeta primers. Sequenced by immunoSEQ multiplex PCR; TCRdb stores in-frame clones only, minus some. The sample has 190,000 or so clones; roughly 78% are singletons. With respect to this clone: Its antigen is not known.

V trimming: 3 bases; J trimming: 3 bases; junction bases outside the gene matches: 7. CDR1 and CDR2 from the germline V gene are SQVTM and ANQGSEA. This CDR3 region has 14 residues. Although they were nominally healthy when sampled, donors likely had unrecorded immune exposures. The study's findings and limits: In a later analysis, at a false discovery rate of 0.05, roughly 17,000 TCR beta sequences matched HLA alleles.

The sequence came from a boy between 10 and 17 years old in good health and CMV-seronegative. V is TRBV29-1 and J is TRBJ1-1; 7 bases agree with TRBD1. The sample comprised PBMCs. The CDR3 coding sequence is TGCAGCGTTGATTCAGGAACAGGGGACACTGAAGCTTTCTTT. It codes for CSVDSGTGDTEAFF.